The rows below give T cell receptor beta chains drawn from one sample of a study of a mutant IDH1 vaccine in newly diagnosed glioma. The antigens these receptors bind are not known. Method: immunoSEQ multiplex PCR; TCRdb's copy keeps in-frame clones and lacks some. The sample includes 100,000 to 120,000 clones, roughly 90% of them seen just once. The sample was PBMCs, taken from a glioma patient whose treatment included an IDH1 peptide vaccine. The receptors stem from a woman aged 50 to 60 with glioma. The CDR3 runs from the conserved cysteine through the conserved F or W. A D gene is named only where the DNA matches it firmly. The size field is filled for only some rows; it gives once, few, many or a size class.

J gene,V gene,clone size,D gene,CDR3 DNA,CDR3 protein
TRBJ2-7,TRBV14,NA,TRBD1,TGTGCCAGCAGCCACGACAGGGTTGTGGACGAGCAGTACTTC,CASSHDRVVDEQYF
TRBJ2-5,TRBV7-3,NA,NA,TGTGCCAGCAGCTTAAGTCTGGGGGAGACCCAGTACTTC,CASSLSLGETQYF
TRBJ2-3,TRBV6-6,NA,TRBD2,TGTGCCAGCAGTTACTTAGCGGGAGTGACAGATACGCAGTATTTT,CASSYLAGVTDTQYF
TRBJ2-5,TRBV9,NA,TRBD1,TGTGCCAGCACTAGACAGGGGCTGTACCAAGAGACCCAGTACTTC,CASTRQGLYQETQYF
TRBJ2-2,TRBV5-6,NA,TRBD2,TGTGCCAGCAGCTGGACTAGCGGGAGGGAGAGAGACACCGGGGAGCTGTTTTTT,CASSWTSGRERDTGELFF
TRBJ2-3,TRBV6-5,NA,TRBD2,TGTGCCAGCAGTTACTTAGCGGGAGTGACAGATACGCAGTATTTT,CASSYLAGVTDTQYF
TRBJ1-5,TRBV27,NA,NA,TGTGCCAGCAGTTTATATCGGAATCAGCCCCAGCATTTT,CASSLYRNQPQHF
TRBJ2-7,TRBV2,NA,TRBD2,TGTGCCAGCTCCCTATATTCCGGGACTAGCGGTTACGAGCAGTACTTC,CASSLYSGTSGYEQYF
TRBJ2-1,TRBV10-1,once,NA,TGCGCCAGCAGAGGGACATCGGACAATGAGCAGTTCTTC,CASRGTSDNEQFF
TRBJ2-7,TRBV7-6,NA,NA,TGTGCCAGCAGCTTAGCAACAGGAAGTTCCTACGAGCAGTACTTC,CASSLATGSSYEQYF
TRBJ2-7,TRBV10-1,NA,NA,TGCGCCAGCAGTGGGATGATGGGGCGCGAGCAGTACTTC,CASSGMMGREQYF
TRBJ1-1,TRBV5-8,NA,TRBD1,TGTGCCAGCAGTCCCGGGACAGGGGGACCCATGAACACTGAAGCTTTCTTT,CASSPGTGGPMNTEAFF
TRBJ2-1,TRBV9,NA,TRBD1,TGTGCCAGCAGCGTAGGAGGGGGCCGGTCGCAGGAGCAGTTCTTC,CASSVGGGRSQEQFF
TRBJ2-1,TRBV28,NA,NA,TGTGCCAGCAGTTCCCCCAGGCGGGTTTTAGAGTTCTTC,CASSSPRRVLEFF
TRBJ2-3,TRBV5-1,NA,TRBD2,TGCGCCAGCAGCTCCAAGACCAGCGGGGGCACAGATACGCAGTATTTT,CASSSKTSGGTDTQYF
TRBJ1-2,TRBV7-2,NA,NA,TGTGCCAGCAGCTTAGTCTCAGGGAAAACGGATGGCTACACCTTC,CASSLVSGKTDGYTF
TRBJ1-2,TRBV6-1,NA,NA,TGTGCCACAGGAAGCGACCTCTCGAGTGGCTACACCTTC,CATGSDLSSGYTF
TRBJ2-5,TRBV27,NA,TRBD1,TGTGCCAGCAGTTTCCTCGGGACAGCCCGCTTAGAGCAGTACTTC,CASSFLGTARLEQYF
TRBJ2-2,TRBV9,once,TRBD1,TGTGCCAGCAGCGTCGATGGACAGGGCACCGGGGAGCTGTTTTTT,CASSVDGQGTGELFF
TRBJ2-3,TRBV15,NA,NA,TGTGCCACCAGCAGTTCCCGTTATCCCCCAGCCAATACGCAGTATTTT,CATSSSRYPPANTQYF
TRBJ2-5,TRBV16,NA,NA,TGTGCCAGCAGCCAATCGAACCGGGGAATCCAAGAGACCCAGTACTTC,CASSQSNRGIQETQYF
TRBJ2-7,TRBV6-5,NA,TRBD2,TGTGCCAGCAGAGGGCTGGTAGCGGGTTCCTACGAGCAGTACTTC,CASRGLVAGSYEQYF
TRBJ2-7,TRBV18,NA,TRBD1,TGTGCCAGCTCACCGACAGGGACCTACGAGCAGTACTTC,CASSPTGTYEQYF
TRBJ1-3,TRBV2,once,NA,TGTGCCGTCCAGGGTGCGCGGCCTGGAAACACCATATATTTT,CAVQGARPGNTIYF
TRBJ2-3,TRBV30,NA,NA,TGTGCCTGGAGTGTTGGCGGTTCAGGAGATACGCAGTATTTT,CAWSVGGSGDTQYF
TRBJ2-3,TRBV27,NA,NA,TGTGCCAGCAGTTTATCGCCAGATACGCAGTATTTT,CASSLSPDTQYF
TRBJ1-5,TRBV6-6,few,NA,TGTGCCAGCATCCTTGGGGGGGCGGATCAGCCCCAGCATTTT,CASILGGADQPQHF
TRBJ1-1,TRBV18,NA,NA,TGTGCCAGCTCACGGGGGGGTACTGAAGCTTTCTTT,CASSRGGTEAFF
TRBJ2-7,TRBV28,NA,TRBD2,TGTGCCAGCAGTTTAGCAAGACTAGCGGAATACGAGCAGTACTTC,CASSLARLAEYEQYF
TRBJ2-1,TRBV7-6,NA,NA,TGTGCCAGCAGCCTCGGGACCGCAAGGGAGCAGTTCTTC,CASSLGTAREQFF
TRBJ1-2,TRBV5-1,NA,NA,TGCGCCAGCAGCCACGGGGCAACCTATGGCTACACCTTC,CASSHGATYGYTF
TRBJ2-7,TRBV5-4,NA,NA,TGTGCCAGCAGCCTTTTACTCCGGGAGCAGTACTTC,CASSLLLREQYF
TRBJ1-6,TRBV30,NA,NA,TGTGCCTGGAGTGAAGGGAGCTCCTATAATTCACCCCTCCACTTT,CAWSEGSSYNSPLHF
TRBJ1-2,TRBV29-1,NA,NA,TGCAGCGTTGAAGATAGGAGTGGGGGGAACTATGGCTACACCTTC,CSVEDRSGGNYGYTF
TRBJ2-7,TRBV10-3,NA,TRBD2,TGTGCCACCCTCACAGCAGAAGCGGGAGGGGGGGGTGAGCAGTACTTC,CATLTAEAGGGGEQYF
TRBJ2-7,TRBV28,NA,NA,TGTGCCAGCAGACCCAGACAGGTCATCGGCGAGCAGTACTTC,CASRPRQVIGEQYF
TRBJ2-5,TRBV11-2,NA,NA,TGTGCCAGCAGCTTCTTTGACGAGGACGAGACCCAGTACTTC,CASSFFDEDETQYF
TRBJ1-2,TRBV9,once,NA,TGTGCCAGCAGCGTAAACCCGGGACTCCGGCCTGGCTACACCTTC,CASSVNPGLRPGYTF
TRBJ2-6,TRBV5-1,NA,NA,TGCGCCAGCAGTTTAGGACCCCCTGGGGCCAACGTCCTGACTTTC,CASSLGPPGANVLTF
TRBJ1-5,TRBV4-2,NA,NA,TGTGCCAGCAGCCAAGATTGGGCAGAATTCTTTAGCAATCAGCCCCAGCATTTT,CASSQDWAEFFSNQPQHF
TRBJ2-7,TRBV28,few,NA,TGTGCCAGCAGTTTATTTCAGGGTGTCATAACCGAGCAGTACTTC,CASSLFQGVITEQYF
TRBJ2-7,TRBV30,NA,NA,TGTGCCTGGGCGGGACCTCTCTACGAGCAGTACTTC,CAWAGPLYEQYF
TRBJ2-4,TRBV7-2,NA,NA,TGTGCCAGCAGCTTAGACGGGCCTAGCGAAGGAACCAAAAACATTCAGTACTTC,CASSLDGPSEGTKNIQYF
TRBJ1-3,TRBV5-8,NA,NA,TGTGCCAGCAGCTCCCAGGGTCGTGGAAACACCATATATTTT,CASSSQGRGNTIYF